A single sample gave rise to the 13 T cell receptor beta chains below, sequenced in a study of Ad26.COV2.S vaccination and SARS-CoV-2 variants. Documented treatment: over 15 received Ad26.COV2.S at low or high dose, single or two shots; 5 received placebo; per-sample allocation not given. Day 63 after the first vaccine or placebo injection was the time point for sampling. Profiled with immunoSEQ multiplex PCR; TCRdb holds only in-frame clones, not every one. This repertoire shows about 350,000 clones, roughly 91% found once; its top ten account for around 5%. The specimen comprised peripheral blood, sampled in a trial of Ad26.COV2.S vaccine versus placebo. All receptors derive from a person aged 18-60 years who received the Ad26.COV2.S COVID-19 vaccine or a placebo.

This chain links TRBV6-2 or TRBV6-3 with TRBJ1-5, with D unclear. V gave up 1 base and J gave up 2 bases, with 3 bases separating them. CDR1 and CDR2 from the germline V gene are MNHEY and SVGEGT. This CDR3 is 13 amino acids long. CDR3 region: CASSYYGNQPQHF. Here the CDR3 DNA reads TGTGCCAGCAGTTACTATGGCAATCAGCCCCAGCATTTT.

The chain links TRBV27 to TRBJ2-3, with D perhaps TRBD2 (5 bases). CDR1 is MNHEY and CDR2 is SMNVEV in the germline V gene (reference sequence). The CDR3 runs to 14 residues. Trimming shortened V by 1 base and J by 4 bases, and 9 bases separated the two germline ends. CDR3 bases: TGTGCCAGCAGTTTATTGGGAGTCTCAGATACGCAGTATTTT. Its translation: CASSLLGVSDTQYF.

The chain couples TRBV6-5 to TRBJ1-1, with TRBD1 as a possible D gene (6 bases). The CDR3 is 13 residues long. Deletions cut 7 bases from V and 0 bases from J, with 9 bases between. CDR1 and CDR2 (germline): MNHEY, SVGAGI. CDR3 DNA sequence: TGTGCCAGCAAGGGGGGGATGAACACTGAAGCTTTCTTT. This codes for CASKGGMNTEAFF.

V gene TRBV7-3 combines with J gene TRBJ2-2, with D unclear. CDR1 and CDR2 from the germline V gene are SGHTA and FQGTGA. This CDR3 spans 16 amino acids. Trimming pared 2 bases from V and 0 bases from J, leaving 10 bases between. Here the CDR3 DNA reads TGTGCCAGCAGCTTATCGCCAGGAGCGAACACCGGGGAGCTGTTTTTT. This sequence encodes CASSLSPGANTGELFF.

The chain uses TRBV18 and TRBJ2-3, with D hard to call. CDR1 and CDR2 from the germline V gene are KGHSH and LQKENI. Deletions cut 1 base from V and 4 bases from J, with 6 bases between. This CDR3 has 13 amino acids. This chain's CDR3 is CASSPRTSDTQYF. The DNA of the CDR3 is TGTGCCAGCTCACCACGGACCTCAGATACGCAGTATTTT.

This chain connects TRBV7-3 to TRBJ1-1, with D maybe TRBD1 (5 bases). The CDR3 length is 12 residues. V was trimmed by 5 bases and J by 9 bases, leaving 13 bases between them. Looked up from germline, CDR1 is SGHTA and CDR2 is FQGTGA. The CDR3 here is CASSVRQRKAFF. CDR3 nucleotides: TGTGCCAGCAGCGTCCGACAGAGAAAAGCTTTCTTT.

The table lists this clone with a few counts. The rearrangement links TRBV5-5 to TRBJ1-3; 12 positions agree with TRBD1. Looked up from germline, CDR1 is SGHKS and CDR2 is YYEKEE (reference sequence). The length of the CDR3 is 14 residues. The trim removed 5 bases at V and 8 bases at J, leaving 5 bases unmatched. The CDR3 is CASRRGQGADTIYF. CDR3 DNA: TGTGCCAGCAGAAGGGGACAGGGGGCGGACACCATATATTTT. The full variable domain, in which reference TRBV5-5 and TRBJ1-3 provide the parts outside the CDR3, is DAGVTQSPTHLIKTRGQQVTLRCSPISGHKSVSWYQQVLGQGPQFIFQYYEKEERGRGNFPDRFSARQFPNYSSELNVNALLLGDSALYLCASRRGQGADTIYFGEGSWLTVV.

The chain recombines TRBV5-1 with TRBJ2-1, with 7 nucleotides matching TRBD2. V lost 4 bases, J lost 9 bases, and 4 bases stayed unmatched. The CDR3 extends over 12 amino acids. CDR1 and CDR2 from the germline V gene are SGHRS and YFSETQ. The CDR3 spells CASSKGRAEQFF. The CDR3 coding sequence is TGCGCCAGCAGCAAAGGGAGGGCTGAGCAGTTCTTC.

V gene TRBV5-1 combines with J gene TRBJ2-7, with TRBD2 matching over 9 bases. Germline V gene data show CDR1 as SGHRS and CDR2 as YFSETQ. The CDR3 spans 15 residues. V was pared by 4 bases and J by 3 bases, with 8 bases of the junction left unmatched. CDR3 DNA sequence: TGCGCCAGCAGCAATAGCGGGAGTAGCTTCTACGAGCAGTACTTC. This sequence encodes CASSNSGSSFYEQYF.

This clone was recorded a few times. The V and J genes are TRBV19 and TRBJ1-5, with TRBD1 identical over 8 bases. Germline V gives CDR1 LNHDA, CDR2 SQIVND (reference sequence). The CDR3 extends over 14 amino acids. V was clipped by 4 bases and J by 6 bases; unmatched bases: 5. Here the CDR3 DNA reads TGTGCCAGTAGTACGGACAGGGCGGGTCAGCCCCAGCATTTT. It translates to CASSTDRAGQPQHF. The complete variable domain, with remaining parts taken from reference TRBV19 and TRBJ1-5, reads DGGITQSPKYLFRKEGQNVTLSCEQNLNHDAMYWYRQDPGQGLRLIYYSQIVNDFQKGDIAEGYSVSREKKESFPLTVTSAQKNPTAFYLCASSTDRAGQPQHFGDGTRLSIL.

The gene calls are TRBV13 and TRBJ1-1; TRBD1 matches 10 bases. The germline V gene has CDR1 PRHDT and CDR2 FYEKMQ (reference sequence). The CDR3 covers 17 residues. Trimming removed 1 base from V and 1 base from J; junction bases left unmatched: 6. The CDR3, as DNA: TGTGCCAGCAGCTTAGCGTGGACAGGGGGGAAGAACACTGAAGCTTTCTTT. Translated: CASSLAWTGGKNTEAFF.

This sequence joins TRBV10-3 and TRBJ2-1; possibly TRBD1 for D (5 bases). Per germline, CDR1 ENHRY and CDR2 SYGVKD. The V end lost 1 base, the J end lost 2 bases, and 12 bases lay between the germline ends. The CDR3 has 16 residues. The CDR3 DNA reads as TGTGCCATCAGTGAGTTTGACAGTTACGCCTACAATGAGCAGTTCTTC. Translation gives CAISEFDSYAYNEQFF.

V gene TRBV18 combines with J gene TRBJ2-5; 8 nucleotides align to TRBD1. CDR1 is KGHSH and CDR2 is LQKENI in the germline V gene. The CDR3 is 16 amino acids. V lost 0 bases, J lost 3 bases, and 6 bases stayed unmatched. CDR3 loop: CASSPPTTGGEETQYF. The CDR3 DNA sequence: TGTGCCAGCTCACCACCGACTACAGGGGGTGAAGAGACCCAGTACTTC.